This T cell receptor beta chain was sequenced during a study of blood T cell repertoires in COVID-19. Study context: PBMCs, B-cell-depleted T cells, or T cells provided the cDNA or gDNA that made up the material.

Per the authors' pipeline: The assay estimated nucleated cells by amplifying reference gene primers. Assay used: immunoSEQ multiplex PCR; TCRdb lists only in-frame clones, some missing. V, J and clone size derive from that table, while D and trimming were established from the DNA sequence. This table holds roughly 250,000 clones, around nine tenths found once. Clinical histories supplied by participants themselves formed the basis of cohort assignment. Germline V gene sequence: CDR1 LGHDT, CDR2 YNNKEL (reference sequence). CDR3 length: 14 amino acids. With 4 bases clipped from V and 5 bases from J, the junction kept 5 bases outside the gene matches. This clone was observed a single time.

The sequence came from a woman in her forties or fifties who had recovered from COVID-19. The rearrangement uses TRBV3-1 (or the pseudogene TRBV3-2) and TRBJ2-4, with 7 bases that match TRBD1. The sample was PBMCs or T cells enriched from blood (not recorded which). The CDR3 loop reads CASSLRGSENIQYF. The DNA for the CDR3 is TGTGCCAGCAGCCTCAGGGGGTCCGAAAACATTCAGTACTTC.